This is a list of T cell receptor beta chains from one sample in a study of tumor and adjacent non-tumor tissue in lung cancer. TCRdb used MiXCR to reprocess the multiplex PCR reads, holding one entry per CDR3 protein. Of 50,000 to 60,000 distinct CDR3 sequences listed, about 79% are singletons. Specimen: distant non-tumor lung tissue. The receptors here all came from a woman aged 55-69 years with non-small cell lung cancer. The conserved cysteine and the conserved F or W are not part of the CDR3 here. Each record gives: J gene, D gene, V gene, CDR3 length, clone size, CDR3 protein. D genes are given only for firm matches. Only part of the rows carry a size: once, few, many, or a class if the clone is expanded.

>TRBJ2-3|TRBD1|TRBV11-2|13|NA
ARSADRGDTVTQY
>TRBJ1-1|NA|TRBV14|13|many
ASSLEGTRVTEAF
>TRBJ2-1|NA|TRBV6-2/TRBV6-3|11|NA
ANSIGRGGEQL
>TRBJ2-3|NA|TRBV5-4|15|many
ASSLRRGAGDTDTQY
>TRBJ2-2|TRBD1|TRBV10-2|17|NA
ASSGRVTDRVYFVGDLF
>TRBJ1-5|NA|TRBV5-8|13|NA
ASSPDGSSKQPHH
>TRBJ1-4|TRBD1|TRBV28|13|NA
DSSLGQGANEKLF
>TRBJ2-7|NA|TRBV6-6|11|NA
ASMPGGAYEQY
>TRBJ2-7|NA|TRBV29-1|10|NA
SVESQIYEQY
>TRBJ1-1|NA|TRBV5-1|12|NA
ASSLEPSNTEAF
>TRBJ2-1|NA|TRBV7-8|13|NA
ASVFVVQAYNEQF
>TRBJ2-1|TRBD1|TRBV6-2/TRBV6-3|13|NA
ASSNDDRAVNEQF
>NA|NA|TRBV6-2/TRBV6-3|8|NA
VSGTYEQF
>TRBJ2-2|NA|TRBV11-2|13|NA
ASCWGVASPGELF
>TRBJ2-7|NA|TRBV28|12|NA
ASVFARGPVEQY
>TRBJ2-1|TRBD1|TRBV24-1|14|NA
ATSDSVQGGYNEQF
>TRBJ1-6|TRBD1|TRBV20-1|16|many
SARPRGTGTSRNSPLH
>TRBJ1-1|NA|TRBV10-2|11|NA
ASRDRQFTEAF
>TRBJ2-3|NA|TRBV7-8|13|medium-sized
ASSFGTASTDTQY
>TRBJ1-1|NA|TRBV7-9|10|NA
ASSFGPSQPF
>TRBJ1-5|NA|TRBV12-3/TRBV12-4|13|NA
AISFIPGTGQPQH
>TRBJ1-4|NA|TRBV11-3|15|NA
VGSFDSRDATNEKLF
>TRBJ2-7|NA|TRBV4-2|14|NA
VSSQDSSQSGYEQY
>TRBJ1-1|NA|TRBV5-5|11|once
ASSLCPNTEAF
>TRBJ2-2|TRBD2|TRBV6-1|16|medium-sized
ASSGGTSGSENTGELF
>TRBJ1-1|NA|TRBV6-6|11|NA
ASSTEWNTEAF
>TRBJ1-1|TRBD1|TRBV5-1|12|many
ASSRQGVGTEAF
>TRBJ1-5|NA|TRBV20-1|14|NA
STRDGRQYSNQPQH
>TRBJ1-3|NA|TRBV5-4|13|few
ASSPGAGLGSTIY
>TRBJ1-6|NA|TRBV10-2|16|NA
ASSDAQQGSSYNSPLQ
>TRBJ2-4|NA|TRBV12-3/TRBV12-4|13|NA
ANSLRSGTKNIQY
>TRBJ2-2|TRBD2|TRBV11-1|14|NA
ASSQLTSGSTGELF
>TRBJ2-3|NA|TRBV11-3|11|NA
ASCGGGRNTQY
>TRBJ2-7|NA|TRBV6-2/TRBV6-3|13|NA
VNSYSDRSTYEQY
>TRBJ1-1|NA|TRBV11-1|13|once
ASSPGRGAEIEAF
>TRBJ2-1|NA|TRBV20-1|16|NA
SARAAGPLLNSYDEQF
>TRBJ1-1|NA|TRBV4-1|14|NA
ASSHPLGRAVTGAF
>TRBJ1-2|NA|TRBV4-3|15|NA
ASIQDTALGTVNGYT
>TRBJ1-5|NA|TRBV11-3|15|NA
AGSPQRARRAPEPQH
>TRBJ2-4|TRBD2|TRBV5-4|13|once
ASSGFGLAKNIQH
>TRBJ2-5|NA|TRBV6-5|12|NA
ASIRTRGQKIQY
>TRBJ2-2|NA|TRBV5-1|13|many
ASTDNSPNTGELF
>TRBJ2-7|TRBD1|TRBV5-1|13|many
ASSTLGQGKYEQY
>TRBJ1-5|NA|TRBV5-6|12|NA
ASSTGRYNQPQH
>TRBJ1-4|NA|TRBV4-3|14|medium-sized
ASSQDARVTNEKLF
>TRBJ1-5|NA|TRBV6-1|12|few
GSRSNRDGQAQH
>TRBJ1-1|NA|TRBV11-1|12|NA
ASSSNGINTEDF
>TRBJ2-7|NA|TRBV6-2/TRBV6-3|13|NA
VSSYSDRSTYERY
>TRBJ1-5|NA|TRBV4-1|15|NA
ASSQGPDIKGNQPQH
>TRBJ2-5|TRBD2|TRBV4-3|13|NA
ASSQGLARSETQY
>TRBJ1-1|NA|TRBV10-2|11|NA
ASRDMQLSEAF
>TRBJ1-1|NA|TRBV4-3|14|NA
AGSQDMAGRYTEAF
>TRBJ2-7|NA|TRBV4-1|13|medium-sized
ASSQDFPGPYEQY
>TRBJ2-7|TRBD2|TRBV10-3|15|many
AISESKGSGSSYEQY
>TRBJ2-4|NA|TRBV6-2/TRBV6-3|11|NA
ASSYDVRKIQY
>TRBJ1-3|NA|TRBV4-2|15|NA
TSSQEEGSPFGNTIY